This T cell receptor beta chain was recovered during a study of T-cell memory formation after mild COVID-19. Turning to the study itself: Across donors, TCR clusters were largely donor specific. General observations from the study: Whether day 37 second-wave clones are SARS-CoV-2-specific was not confirmed.

Via MiXCR, TCRdb re-called the 5' RACE reads, giving one row per CDR3 protein. The sample contains some 440,000 distinct CDR3 sequences, around a quarter of which appear only once. This clonotype was observed a handful of times. Its antigen is not known. Sample: PBMCs or a T cell subset sorted from them (not recorded which). The sequence derives from an adult woman who had mild COVID-19 (a few samples of this study predate the infection). Cell type and time point are not known.

The CDR3 DNA sequence: TGTGCCACCAGTGATTTTCGGGACAGGAAACCCGGGACCCAGTACTTC. This translates into CATSDFRDRKPGTQYF. The chain couples TRBV24-1 to TRBJ2-5; 8 bases map to TRBD1. Trimming removed 1 base from V and 7 bases from J; junction bases left unmatched: 10. Per germline, CDR1 KGHDR and CDR2 SFDVKD. The CDR3 has 16 amino acids.